The 16 T cell receptor beta chains presented below share a single source sample, sequenced in a study of blood T cell repertoires in COVID-19. Here immunoSEQ multiplex PCR was the method, and the copy in TCRdb shows in-frame clones only, minus some. The repertoire holds roughly 190,000 clones, with around 83% as singletons. The material sequenced was peripheral blood. These receptors all stem from a woman aged 60-70 years with acute or convalescent COVID-19.

V usage is TRBV30 and J usage is TRBJ2-1, with TRBD2 identical over 8 bases. The CDR3 runs 15 residues. The ends lost 4 bases at V and 0 bases at J; junction bases unmatched: 5. Germline-derived CDR1 and CDR2 are GTSNPN and SVGIG (reference sequence). The CDR3 DNA sequence: TGTGCCTGGATGGCGGGAGGAGCCTCCTACAATGAGCAGTTCTTC. Translation: CAWMAGGASYNEQFF. Looking up the rest from reference TRBV30 and TRBJ2-1 gives the full variable domain: SQTIHQWPATLVQPVGSPLSLECTVEGTSNPNLYWYRQAAGRGLQLLFYSVGIGQISSEVPQNLSASRPQDRQFILSSKKLLLSDSGFYLCAWMAGGASYNEQFFGPGTRLTVL.

The J gene is TRBJ2-1, the V gene TRBV28; perhaps TRBD1 as D (6 bases). The length of the CDR3 is 15 residues. Germline-derived CDR1 and CDR2 are MDHEN and SYDVKM. The V end lost 7 bases, the J end lost 5 bases, and 18 bases lay between the germline ends. The CDR3 protein is CASTMSGVGNNEQFF. The CDR3 DNA reads as TGTGCCAGCACCATGTCAGGGGTAGGGAACAATGAGCAGTTCTTC.

The chain couples TRBV30 to TRBJ2-1; a possible D gene is TRBD2 (6 bases). Germline lookup yields CDR1 GTSNPN and CDR2 SVGIG (reference sequence). The CDR3 is 15 residues long. Between the trimmed V and J ends, which lost 3 bases and 2 bases, there was a span of 14 bases. The CDR3 spells CAWSVGTPPYNEQFF. CDR3 sequence (DNA): TGTGCCTGGAGCGTCGGGACTCCTCCCTACAATGAGCAGTTCTTC.

The chain is built from TRBV6-6 and TRBJ1-3; 10 positions agree with TRBD1. From germline, CDR1 is MNHNY and CDR2 SVGAGI (reference sequence). The CDR3 is made up of 16 amino acids. V gave up 5 bases and J gave up 4 bases; unmatched junction bases: 8. As DNA, the CDR3 is TGTGCCAGCAGTCAACCGGGACAGGGGATGGGAAACACCATATATTTT. Protein sequence: CASSQPGQGMGNTIYF.

The chain links TRBV10-3 to TRBJ2-1; D might be TRBD2 (7 bases). The germline V gene encodes CDR1 ENHRY and CDR2 SYGVKD. The CDR3 extends over 16 amino acids. Trimming removed 9 bases at V and 8 bases at J, with 26 bases between. The CDR3 here is CAILTGSSGRGYEQFF. The CDR3 bases are TGTGCCATACTAACAGGGTCTAGCGGACGGGGTTATGAGCAGTTCTTC.

The chain has TRBV19 and TRBJ2-1; TRBD2 is a possible D gene (6 bases). Germline V CDR1 and CDR2: LNHDA, SQIVND (reference sequence). CDR3 length: 15 residues. Trimming cost V 4 bases and J 0 bases, with 10 bases left between them. CDR3 sequence: CASSTSVSSYNEQFF. Here the CDR3 DNA reads TGTGCCAGTAGTACTAGCGTAAGCTCCTACAATGAGCAGTTCTTC.

This chain connects TRBV28 to TRBJ2-7, with D possibly TRBD1 on 6 matching bases. V lost 5 bases, J lost 7 bases, and 21 bases lay in between. The CDR3 is 15 amino acids. The germline V gene encodes CDR1 MDHEN and CDR2 SYDVKM. The CDR3 nucleotides are TGTGCCAGCAGTATCCTCTCTGGGGGCTTGGGTGAGCAGTACTTC. Protein product: CASSILSGGLGEQYF.

A remark on this clone: Within the sample, other DNA sequences also encode this same CDR3. The chain uses TRBV2 and TRBJ1-5; D is unclear. This CDR3 is built from 14 residues. Trimming took off 2 bases at V and 2 bases at J, with 7 bases between the two ends. Looked up from germline, CDR1 is SNHLY and CDR2 is FYNNEI. CDR3 nucleotides: TGTGCCAGCAGTGAACCCCAGGGCAATCAGCCCCAGCATTTT. This codes for CASSEPQGNQPQHF.

The chain uses TRBV9 and TRBJ1-3, with 8 nucleotides matching TRBD1. The trim removed 4 bases at V and 4 bases at J, leaving 7 bases unmatched. The germline V gene has CDR1 SGDLS and CDR2 YYNGEE. The CDR3 has 15 residues. The CDR3 bases are TGTGCCAGCAGCCCGCGACAGGGGTCAGGAAACACCATATATTTT. This gives the protein CASSPRQGSGNTIYF.

The rearrangement links TRBV3-1 (or the pseudogene TRBV3-2) to TRBJ1-5; no clear D gene. V was clipped by 1 base and J by 2 bases, with 9 bases between them. CDR1 is LGHDT and CDR2 is YNNKEL in the germline V gene (reference sequence). This CDR3 has 15 residues. CDR3 nucleotide sequence: TGTGCCAGCAGCCAAGCCGGGGTTGGCAATCAGCCCCAGCATTTT. As protein: CASSQAGVGNQPQHF.

This sequence joins TRBV3-1 (or the pseudogene TRBV3-2) and TRBJ2-2, with TRBD2 identical over 11 bases. Looked up from germline, CDR1 is LGHDT and CDR2 is YNNKEL (reference sequence). V dropped 5 bases and J dropped 1; count of bases not matched to a gene: 3. The length of the CDR3 is 16 residues. The chain's CDR3 is CASSKGTSGNTGELFF. CDR3 in DNA: TGTGCCAGCAGCAAAGGGACTAGCGGGAACACCGGGGAGCTGTTTTTT.

The chain is built from TRBV19 and TRBJ1-4, with D perhaps matching TRBD1 (5 bases). The CDR3 consists of 16 residues. In germline, CDR1 is LNHDA, CDR2 SQIVND (reference sequence). Deletions cut 7 bases from V and 7 bases from J, with 22 bases between. The CDR3 sequence: CASTALGGARGEKLFF. CDR3 DNA: TGTGCCAGTACCGCCCTCGGTGGGGCAAGGGGTGAAAAACTGTTTTTT.

The chain couples TRBV11-2 to TRBJ2-1; 9 bases align to TRBD2. The CDR3 has 14 residues. Germline V CDR1 and CDR2: SGHAT, FQNNGV. The V segment lost 2 bases and the J segment 9 bases; nucleotides outside the gene matches: 5. The CDR3 loop reads CASSLQLAGSEQFF. The CDR3 coding sequence is TGTGCCAGCAGCTTACAACTAGCGGGTAGTGAGCAGTTCTTC.

This clone was seen only once. The chain carries TRBV19 and TRBJ1-5; D uncertain. The ends were cut back, 5 bases at V and 0 bases at J, with 8 bases in the middle. The CDR3 totals 14 residues. CDR1 and CDR2 from the germline V gene are LNHDA and SQIVND (reference sequence). The CDR3 DNA sequence: TGTGCCAGTAGTGAGGCTTATAGCAATCAGCCCCAGCATTTT. This gives the protein CASSEAYSNQPQHF. Filled out from reference TRBV19 and TRBJ1-5, the complete variable domain reads DGGITQSPKYLFRKEGQNVTLSCEQNLNHDAMYWYRQDPGQGLRLIYYSQIVNDFQKGDIAEGYSVSREKKESFPLTVTSAQKNPTAFYLCASSEAYSNQPQHFGDGTRLSIL.

This chain links TRBV6-4 with TRBJ2-1, with 13 nucleotides matching TRBD2. Looked up from germline, CDR1 is MRHNA and CDR2 is SNTAGT. V lost 4 bases to trimming and J lost 12 bases; unmatched junction nucleotides: 3. This CDR3 contains 13 residues. The CDR3 bases are TGTGCCAGCAGTGGGACTAGCGGGAGTTGGCAGTTCTTC. It codes for CASSGTSGSWQFF.

The gene calls are TRBV3-1 (or the pseudogene TRBV3-2) and TRBJ1-5; tentative D call: TRBD1 (5 bases). From germline, CDR1 is LGHDT and CDR2 YNNKEL (reference sequence). The CDR3 loop spans 16 amino acids. Trimming cost V 0 bases and J 7 bases, with 16 bases left between them. CDR3 nucleotide sequence: TGTGCCAGCAGCCAAGATTTCGCTCAGGGTAGCCAGCCCCAGCATTTT. It codes for CASSQDFAQGSQPQHF.